Following are 3 T cell receptor beta chains from one sample sequenced in a study of blood T cell repertoires in COVID-19. TCRdb keeps only in-frame clones here, not all; method: immunoSEQ multiplex PCR. This table has 250,000 to 300,000 clones, over 85% appearing once. Sample: PBMCs or T cells enriched from blood (not recorded which). The receptors here all came from a woman in her sixties or seventies who had recovered from COVID-19.

The chain is built from TRBV28 and TRBJ2-7; possible D gene TRBD2, 5 bases. V lost 1 base to trimming and J lost 7 bases, with 8 bases between them. CDR1 and CDR2 (germline): MDHEN, SYDVKM. The length of the CDR3 is 12 residues. CDR3 DNA sequence: TGTGCCAGCAGTTTATCGGGGTTTGAGCAGTACTTC. This codes for CASSLSGFEQYF.

The V and J genes are TRBV5-1 and TRBJ1-6; D is perhaps TRBD1 (5 bases). This CDR3 comprises 14 residues. V lost 6 bases to trimming and J lost 3 bases, with 10 bases between them. The germline CDR1 and CDR2 sequences are SGHRS and YFSETQ. CDR3 bases: TGCGCCAGCACCCCGGGGGACTATAATTCACCCCTCCACTTT. This gives the protein CASTPGDYNSPLHF.

The chain carries TRBV20-1 and TRBJ1-1; D is uncertain. Germline CDR1 reads DFQATT; CDR2 reads SNEGSKA (reference sequence). The CDR3 extends over 11 amino acids. V shed 6 bases and J shed 4 bases, with 9 bases lying between them. Written as DNA, the CDR3 is TGCAGTGCCCCAGCGGTCACTGAAGCTTTCTTT. It translates to CSAPAVTEAFF.